A single sample gave rise to the 26 T cell receptor beta chains below, sequenced in a study of identical twins. Each CDR3 protein is one row after TCRdb ran MiXCR on the 5' RACE reads. The data hold 1.5 million to 2 million distinct CDR3 sequences, with about 32% observed a single time. The specimen sequenced was cord blood. These TCRs come from a newborn girl in good health.

This chain connects TRBV6-5 to TRBJ2-7, with 12 bases aligning to TRBD1. The length of the CDR3 is 15 residues. Germline V gene sequence: CDR1 MNHEY, CDR2 SVGAGI. V lost 8 bases, J lost 5 bases, and 10 bases stayed unmatched. CDR3: CASGHPGQGADEQYF. CDR3 bases: TGTGCCAGCGGGCATCCGGGACAGGGGGCCGACGAGCAGTACTTC.

This clonotype was seen ten or more times. Germline is not matched at one junction end, which may reflect a read error. The rearrangement links TRBV12-3 or TRBV12-4 to TRBJ2-7; TRBD1 matches at 10 bases. This CDR3 has 15 amino acids. CDR3 sequence (DNA): TGCGCCAGCAGCTTCTGGACAGGGGGCTCCTACGAGCAGTACTTC. Its protein product is CASSFWTGGSYEQYF.

The rearrangement uses TRBV18 and TRBJ2-2, with 13 bases fitting TRBD2. CDR1 and CDR2 from the germline V gene are KGHSH and LQKENI. There are 17 residues in the CDR3. V lost 2 bases to trimming and J lost 4 bases; unmatched junction nucleotides: 4. The CDR3 nucleotides are TGTGCCAGCTCACCAGGACTAGCGGGAGTGATCACCGGGGAGCTGTTTTTT. This translates into CASSPGLAGVITGELFF.

The count of this clonotype is one. This chain uses TRBV7-3 with TRBJ2-1; either TRBD1 or TRBD2 may supply D (6 bases each). Gene TRBJ2-7 matches the end of the DNA better, so the J call may be wrong. Germline V gives CDR1 SGHTA, CDR2 FQGTGA. CDR3 length equals 21 residues. The CDR3 DNA sequence: TGTGCCAGCAACCCGGGGAAGGGACCGATCCGGAGGGGGATCTCCTACAATGAGCAGTACTTC. Translation: CASNPGKGPIRRGISYNEQYF.

This clonotype was picked up a small number of times. J is TRBJ2-7 and V is TRBV28, with 7 positions matching TRBD1. V shed 5 bases and J 2 bases; nucleotides not matched to a gene: 9. The V gene's germline CDR1 is MDHEN and CDR2 SYDVKM. This CDR3 comprises 15 residues. CDR3 region: CASSPPYRGAYEQYF. The CDR3 nucleotides read TGTGCCAGCAGTCCGCCTTACAGGGGAGCCTACGAGCAGTACTTC.

V gene TRBV20-1 combines with J gene TRBJ2-7; the D gene is possibly TRBD2 (5 bases). The CDR3 sequence is 13 residues long. From germline, CDR1 is DFQATT and CDR2 SNEGSKA (reference sequence). V dropped 0 bases and J dropped 6 bases, with 12 bases sitting between them. The CDR3 sequence is CSARDRVAGEQYF. The CDR3 nucleotides read TGCAGTGCTAGAGATCGGGTGGCGGGCGAGCAGTACTTC.

This clonotype has more than one count but fewer than ten. The rearrangement joins TRBV13 to TRBJ2-1; D is undetermined. V lost 5 bases and J lost 2, with 7 bases in between. The CDR3 runs 13 residues. In germline, CDR1 is PRHDT, CDR2 FYEKMQ (reference sequence). The CDR3 coding sequence is TGTGCCAGCAGCGCAACCCCCTACAATGAGCAGTTCTTC. This encodes CASSATPYNEQFF.

CDR3 region: CASSATSGSINEQFF. The CDR3 coding sequence is TGTGCCAGCAGTGCGACTAGCGGGAGTATCAATGAGCAGTTCTTC. The genes are TRBV12-3 or TRBV12-4 and TRBJ2-1, with 12 nucleotides matching TRBD2. There are 15 residues in the CDR3. Germline trimming cut 5 bases from V and 6 bases from J; bases unmatched to any gene: 5.

This chain connects TRBV29-1 to TRBJ2-7, with D possibly being TRBD1 (5 bases). Germline V gives CDR1 SQVTM, CDR2 ANQGSEA. V shed 3 bases and J shed 3 bases, with 12 bases lying between them. The CDR3 sequence is 13 residues long. The CDR3 is CSVELQDVYEQYF. CDR3 in DNA: TGCAGCGTTGAGCTACAGGACGTCTACGAGCAGTACTTC.

This chain uses TRBV10-3 with TRBJ2-5, with TRBD2 matching 12 bases. The V gene's germline CDR1 is ENHRY and CDR2 SYGVKD. The junction had 5 bases not matched to a gene; V was cut back by 2 bases and J by 1 base. CDR3 size: 17 residues. The CDR3, as DNA: TGTGCCATCAGTGAGAGACTAGCGGGAGCCGGCCAAGAGACCCAGTACTTC. Amino acid sequence: CAISERLAGAGQETQYF.

CDR3 region: CSAKQGRENTIYF. In DNA form, the CDR3 reads TGCAGTGCCAAACAGGGGAGAGAAAACACCATATATTTT. The rearrangement joins TRBV20-1 to TRBJ1-3, with 7 positions matching TRBD1. The germline V gene encodes CDR1 DFQATT and CDR2 SNEGSKA (reference sequence). This CDR3 has 13 residues. Germline trimming cut 6 bases from V and 6 bases from J; bases unmatched to any gene: 8.

The gene calls are TRBV12-5 and TRBJ2-1; 8 bases fit TRBD2. CDR3 length: 18 amino acids. The junction had 7 bases not matched to a gene; V was cut back by 0 bases and J by 0 bases. The germline V gene has CDR1 LGHNT and CDR2 FRNRAP. The DNA for the CDR3 is TGTGCTAGTGGTTTGGTGAGTCTAGCGGGTAGCTCCTACAATGAGCAGTTCTTC. This codes for CASGLVSLAGSSYNEQFF.

The genes are TRBV2 and TRBJ1-6; D remains ambiguous. Germline-derived CDR1 and CDR2 are SNHLY and FYNNEI. The V and J ends lost 3 bases and 1 base respectively, with 4 bases between them. The CDR3 extends over 14 amino acids. Here the CDR3 DNA reads TGTGCCAGCAGTGAGACATCCTATAATTCACCCCTCCACTTT. Amino acids: CASSETSYNSPLHF.

This clonotype has only a few counts. The J gene is TRBJ2-5, the V gene TRBV2; no reliable D call. The germline V and J ends were trimmed by 8 bases and 1 base, with 8 bases remaining between them. Germline lookup yields CDR1 SNHLY and CDR2 FYNNEI. CDR3 length: 12 amino acids. CDR3 sequence reads: CASLPIQETQYF. As DNA, the CDR3 is TGTGCCAGCCTTCCGATCCAAGAGACCCAGTACTTC.

This clonotype was found a few times. The genes are TRBV5-1 and TRBJ2-3; unclear D gene. This CDR3 has 15 amino acids. Germline CDR1 and CDR2: SGHRS and YFSETQ. The V gene lost 0 bases and the J gene lost 2 bases, with 10 bases spanning the gap. The CDR3 region has the DNA TGCGCCAGCAGCTTGGTTCCTGGGAACACAGATACGCAGTATTTT. Its protein product is CASSLVPGNTDTQYF. The variable domain in full, completed from reference TRBV5-1 and TRBJ2-3, reads KAGVTQTPRYLIKTRGQQVTLSCSPISGHRSVSWYQQTPGQGLQFLFEYFSETQRNKGNFPGRFSGRQFSNSRSEMNVSTLELGDSALYLCASSLVPGNTDTQYFGPGTRLTVL.

The chain joins TRBV5-1 to TRBJ2-4; tentative D call: TRBD1 (5 bases). The CDR3 covers 16 residues. The V and J ends lost 1 base and 0 bases respectively, with 11 bases between them. Germline CDR1 is SGHRS and CDR2 is YFSETQ. CDR3 region: CASSLIFQGAKNIQYF. The CDR3 DNA follows: TGCGCCAGCAGCTTGATTTTCCAGGGAGCCAAAAACATTCAGTACTTC.

This clonotype has ten or more counts. J is TRBJ2-7 and V is TRBV4-2; D may be TRBD2 (5 bases). The CDR3 extends over 16 amino acids. Germline V gene sequence: CDR1 LGHNA, CDR2 YNFKEQ. Trimming took off 1 base at V and 6 bases at J, with 19 bases between the two ends. Written as DNA, the CDR3 is TGTGCCAGCAGCCAAGCGTTCCGCGGAGGCCCTTTCGAGCAGTACTTC. This gives the protein CASSQAFRGGPFEQYF.

This clonotype was observed a handful of times. The rearrangement joins TRBV4-1 to TRBJ2-4; possible D gene TRBD1, 8 bases. The CDR3 is made up of 18 amino acids. Trimming shortened V by 3 bases and J by 0 bases, and 18 bases separated the two germline ends. Germline V gene data show CDR1 as MGHRA and CDR2 as YSYEKL. The CDR3 DNA sequence: TGCGCCAGCAGCCATAGGGGGGGACAGGCTCAAGCCAAAAACATTCAGTACTTC. It specifies CASSHRGGQAQAKNIQYF.

The chain combines TRBV5-1 with TRBJ2-7; 7 bases match TRBD1. Germline CDR1 is SGHRS and CDR2 is YFSETQ. Trimming took 1 base from V and 4 from J; bases not matched to a gene: 8. The CDR3 has 15 residues. CDR3 in DNA: TGCGCCAGCAGCTTGACCAGGACAGGTTTATACGAGCAGTACTTC. It translates to CASSLTRTGLYEQYF.

This clonotype was recorded a few times. CDR3 region: CASRRDFVSYEQYF. The CDR3 DNA follows: TGTGCCAGCAGGCGGGACTTCGTCTCCTACGAGCAGTACTTC. The chain combines TRBV6-1 with TRBJ2-7; D is perhaps TRBD2 (6 bases). The V and J ends lost 6 bases and 0 bases respectively, with 12 bases between them. The CDR3 extends over 14 amino acids. In germline, CDR1 is MNHNS, CDR2 SASEGT.

The CDR3 nucleotides are TGTGCCAGCAGTTTGGACAGAGCGATCAATCAGCCCCAGCATTTT. It encodes CASSLDRAINQPQHF. V usage is TRBV28 and J usage is TRBJ1-5, with TRBD1 as a possible D gene (6 bases). Germline V lookup: CDR1 MDHEN, CDR2 SYDVKM. V was pared by 3 bases and J by 3 bases, with 12 bases between. The CDR3 runs to 15 residues.

This clonotype was observed once. The V gene is TRBV5-1, the J gene TRBJ2-3; 12 bases are a match to TRBD2. The CDR3 length is 15 residues. Germline-derived CDR1 and CDR2 are SGHRS and YFSETQ. The V and J ends lost 2 bases and 8 bases, in that order; junction bases with no gene match: 6. DNA of the CDR3: TGCGCCAGCAGCTTATGGACTAGCGGGACGGCTACGCAGTATTTT. Translated: CASSLWTSGTATQYF.

The chain links TRBV20-1 to TRBJ2-4, with 11 bases lining up with TRBD2. The CDR3 has 17 amino acids. J was trimmed by 13 bases and V by 3 bases; bases with no gene match: 20. Germline CDR1 is DFQATT and CDR2 is SNEGSKA (reference sequence). Written as DNA, the CDR3 is TGCAGTGCTAGGCCCAGCGGGACTAGCGGCCTTTACAATGAGCAGTACTTC. Translation: CSARPSGTSGLYNEQYF.

The genes are TRBV4-1 and TRBJ2-1, with TRBD2 matching over 11 bases. The germline V gene has CDR1 MGHRA and CDR2 YSYEKL. The ends lost 8 bases at V and 4 bases at J; junction bases unmatched: 4. CDR3 size: 14 residues. DNA of the CDR3: TGCGCCAGCGGTAGCGGGAGGGTATACAATGAGCAGTTCTTC. This gives the protein CASGSGRVYNEQFF.

This CDR3 is CASSQGTGDYSNQPQHF. The CDR3 DNA is TGTGCCAGCAGCCAAGGAACAGGGGACTATAGCAATCAGCCCCAGCATTTT. The chain employs TRBV4-2 and TRBJ1-5, with 7 bases fitting TRBD1. After removal of 1 base from V and 0 bases from J, the junction contained 6 bases not matched to a gene. Germline V gene sequence: CDR1 LGHNA, CDR2 YNFKEQ. The CDR3 has 17 residues.

Regarding this clonotype: A read error is possible here, since a much larger clone lies one base away. This chain links TRBV3-1 with TRBJ2-1; no definite D call. CDR1 is LGHDT and CDR2 is YNNKEL in the germline V gene (reference sequence). The CDR3 sequence is 11 residues long. The CDR3 bases are TGTTCCAGCAGTCAAAGCGATGAGCAGTTCTTC. Protein sequence: CSSSQSDEQFF.